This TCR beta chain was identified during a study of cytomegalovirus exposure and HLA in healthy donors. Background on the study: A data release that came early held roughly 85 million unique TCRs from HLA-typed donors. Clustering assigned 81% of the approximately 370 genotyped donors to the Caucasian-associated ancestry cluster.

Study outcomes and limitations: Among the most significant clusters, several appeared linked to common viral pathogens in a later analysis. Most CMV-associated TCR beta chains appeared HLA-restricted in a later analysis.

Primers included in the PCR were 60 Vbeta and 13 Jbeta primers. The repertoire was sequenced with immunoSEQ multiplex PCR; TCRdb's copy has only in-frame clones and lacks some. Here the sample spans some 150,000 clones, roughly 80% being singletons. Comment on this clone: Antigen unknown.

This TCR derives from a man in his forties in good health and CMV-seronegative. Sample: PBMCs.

The CDR3 sequence is CAATPLSLNGYTF. The CDR3 coding sequence is TGTGCCGCCACCCCCCTAAGTCTTAATGGCTACACCTTC. This chain joins TRBV28 and TRBJ1-2, with D uncertain. The V gene's germline CDR1 is MDHEN and CDR2 SYDVKM. This CDR3 comprises 13 residues. Trimming stripped 11 bases from V and 6 bases from J, with 19 bases between.